This T cell receptor (beta chain) emerged from a study of graft-versus-host responses after intestinal transplantation. Study-level findings and limits: GvH clones detected in recipient marrow included some appearing first in ileum or blood. GvH clone levels peaked in circulation, and this peak was associated with early post-transplant HvG declines.

Notes on this clone: Its matching antigen is unknown.

The V gene end was trimmed by 6 bases and the J gene end by 2 bases; junction bases not matched to a gene: 1. Germline values: CDR1 WSHSY, CDR2 SAAADI. The CDR3 covers 13 residues. Sequencing used immunoSEQ multiplex PCR; TCRdb keeps in-frame clones, though not all of them. The profile shows around 64,000 clones, approximately 94% of them singletons. This TCR came from a human donor who was the organ donor for an intestinal transplant. The genes are TRBV10-2 and TRBJ2-7; TRBD1 aligns across 10 bases. Sequences were derived from unstimulated CD4+ T cells sorted from spleen or lymph node cells, sampled before transplant. Here the CDR3 reads CASSGQGAYEQYF. CDR3 bases: TGCGCCAGCAGCGGACAGGGGGCCTACGAGCAGTACTTC.